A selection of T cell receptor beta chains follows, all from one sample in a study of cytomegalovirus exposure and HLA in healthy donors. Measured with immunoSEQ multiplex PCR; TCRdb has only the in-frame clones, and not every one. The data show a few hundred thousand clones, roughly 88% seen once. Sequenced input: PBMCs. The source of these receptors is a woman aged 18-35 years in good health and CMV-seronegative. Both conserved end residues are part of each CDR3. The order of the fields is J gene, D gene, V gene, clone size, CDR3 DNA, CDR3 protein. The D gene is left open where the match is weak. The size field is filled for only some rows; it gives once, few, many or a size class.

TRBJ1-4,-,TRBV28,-,TGTGCCAGCACCGTAGGGGGGGCGAATGAAAAACTGTTTTTT,CASTVGGANEKLFF
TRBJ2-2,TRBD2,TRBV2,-,TGTGCCACCTCACTAGCGGGCAACACCGGGGAGCTGTTTTTT,CATSLAGNTGELFF
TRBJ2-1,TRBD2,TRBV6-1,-,TGTGCCAGCAGTGTAGCGGGCCTTATAAACAATGAGCAGTTCTTC,CASSVAGLINNEQFF
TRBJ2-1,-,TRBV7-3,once,TGTGCCAGCAGCTTAACCACTAGCTACAATGAGCAGTTCTTC,CASSLTTSYNEQFF
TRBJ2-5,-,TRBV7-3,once,TGTGCCAGCAGCTTAAGGCCCCAAGAGACCCAGTACTTC,CASSLRPQETQYF
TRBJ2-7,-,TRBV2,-,TGTGCCAGCAGCTCCTCCTACGAGCAGTACTTC,CASSSSYEQYF
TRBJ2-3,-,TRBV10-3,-,TGTGCCATCAGTGATAGCAAGGGGCCGGATACGCAGTATTTT,CAISDSKGPDTQYF
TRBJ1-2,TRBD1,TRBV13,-,TGTGCCAGCAGCTACGGACAGGGGGCTGGCTACACCTTC,CASSYGQGAGYTF
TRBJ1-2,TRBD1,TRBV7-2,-,TGTGCCAGCAGCAAAGACAGGGTGGCTGGCTACACCTTC,CASSKDRVAGYTF
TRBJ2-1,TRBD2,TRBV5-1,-,TGCGCCAGCAGCTTTGCCGGGACTAGCGAGGGTGAGCAGTTCTTC,CASSFAGTSEGEQFF
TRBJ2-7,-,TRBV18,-,TGTGCCAGCTCACGCCTCGACTTCTACGAGCAGTACTTC,CASSRLDFYEQYF
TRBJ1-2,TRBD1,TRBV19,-,TGTGCCAGTAGTTGGAGGGGGCATGGCTACACCTTC,CASSWRGHGYTF
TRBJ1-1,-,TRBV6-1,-,TGTGCCAGCATCGACAGGCCGGGTGAAGCTTTCTTT,CASIDRPGEAFF
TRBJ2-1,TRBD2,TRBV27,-,TGTGCCAGCAGTTTACGACTAGCGGGCCCCTACAATGAGCAGTTCTTC,CASSLRLAGPYNEQFF
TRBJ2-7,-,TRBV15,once,TGTGCCACCAGCAGAGATTGGGCATACTTTGTTGGGTACGAGCAGTACTTC,CATSRDWAYFVGYEQYF
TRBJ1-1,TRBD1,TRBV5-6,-,TGTGCCAGCAGCTTGAGACAGGGCAAGACGGCTTTCTTT,CASSLRQGKTAFF
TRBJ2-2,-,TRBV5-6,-,TGTGCCAGCAGCTCCTACCTGAACACCGGGGAGCTGTTTTTT,CASSSYLNTGELFF
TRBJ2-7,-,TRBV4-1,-,TGCGCCAGCAGCCAAGCCGCGGGCTACGAGCAGTACTTC,CASSQAAGYEQYF
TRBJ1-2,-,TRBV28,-,TGTGCCAGCAAGTCTGGGAGCTATGGCTACACCTTC,CASKSGSYGYTF
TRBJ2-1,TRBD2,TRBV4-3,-,TGCGCCAGCAGCCCCTCCCGGGGTAGCGGGTACAATGAGCAGTTCTTC,CASSPSRGSGYNEQFF
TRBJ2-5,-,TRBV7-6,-,TGTGCCAGCAGCGATGGACTAAAAGAGACCCAGTACTTC,CASSDGLKETQYF
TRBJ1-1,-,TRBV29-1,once,TGCAGCGTTGATCAGGTCAACACTGAAGCTTTCTTT,CSVDQVNTEAFF
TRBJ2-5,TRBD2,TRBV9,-,TGTGCCAGCAGCGTGGGACGGGTAGCGGGAGAGACCCAGTACTTC,CASSVGRVAGETQYF
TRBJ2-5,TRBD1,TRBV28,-,TGTGCCAGCAGTTTAGATTGGCAGGGGGAAGGGGAGACCCAGTACTTC,CASSLDWQGEGETQYF
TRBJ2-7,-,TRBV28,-,TGTGCCAGCAGTACGCGACAGCTAGACTACGAGCAGTACTTC,CASSTRQLDYEQYF
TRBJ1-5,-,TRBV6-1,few,TGTGCCAGCAGTGAATACCTCGTTCGGAATCAGCCCCAGCATTTT,CASSEYLVRNQPQHF
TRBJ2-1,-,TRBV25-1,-,TGTGCCAGCAGTGAAATGACGCAGACGGGTAATGAGCAGTTCTTC,CASSEMTQTGNEQFF
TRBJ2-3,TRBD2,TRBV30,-,TGTGCCTGGAGACTAGCGGGAGGAGGAGATACGCAGTATTTT,CAWRLAGGGDTQYF
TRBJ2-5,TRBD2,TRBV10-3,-,TGTGCCATCGGGACTAGCGGAGGGCGGGAGACCCAGTACTTC,CAIGTSGGRETQYF
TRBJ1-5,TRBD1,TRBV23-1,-,TGCGCCAGCAGCCTGGACAGGGGAGATAGCAATCAGCCCCAGCATTTT,CASSLDRGDSNQPQHF
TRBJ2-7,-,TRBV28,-,TGTGCCAGCACCGTTCCCGGGAGACTTGAGCAGTACTTC,CASTVPGRLEQYF
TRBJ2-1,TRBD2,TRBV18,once,TGTGCCAGCTCACCAGCTAGCGGGAGGGCCAAGTTCTTC,CASSPASGRAKFF
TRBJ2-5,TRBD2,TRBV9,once,TGTGCCAGCAGCGTGCACGAACTAGCGGGACGAGAGACCCAGTACTTC,CASSVHELAGRETQYF
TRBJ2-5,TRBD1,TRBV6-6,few,TGTGCCAGCAGCCAGACAGGGCTGACGAGGGGGACCCAGTACTTC,CASSQTGLTRGTQYF
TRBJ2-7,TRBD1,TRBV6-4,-,TGTGCCAGCAGTGACGGCAGGGGGTCCTACGAGCAGTACTTC,CASSDGRGSYEQYF
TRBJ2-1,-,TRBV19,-,TGTGCCAGTAGTAATCCGCTACGTACTAGCTATGAGCAGTTCTTC,CASSNPLRTSYEQFF
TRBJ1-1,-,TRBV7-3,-,TGTGCCAGCAGCCCCATGCAGGGAGGCACTGAAGCTTTCTTT,CASSPMQGGTEAFF
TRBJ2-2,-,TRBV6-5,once,TGTGCCAGCAGTCGGAACACCGGGGAGCTGTTTTTT,CASSRNTGELFF
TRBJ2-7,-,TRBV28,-,TGTGCCAGCAGTTTAGTGGGGCAAGGCTACGAGCAGTACTTC,CASSLVGQGYEQYF
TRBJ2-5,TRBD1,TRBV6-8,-,TGTGCCAGCAGTTACCGACGGCGACAGGGAGAGACCCAGTACTTC,CASSYRRRQGETQYF
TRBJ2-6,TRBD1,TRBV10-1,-,TGCGCCAGCAGTGAAGGACAGGGGGACTTAGGGGCCAACGTCCTGACTTTC,CASSEGQGDLGANVLTF
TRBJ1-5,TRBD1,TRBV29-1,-,TGCAGCGTGAGGGCCGGGACAGGGATCAATCAGCCCCAGCATTTT,CSVRAGTGINQPQHF
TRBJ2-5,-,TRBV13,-,TGTGCCAGCAGCGAAGGCGGAGAGACCCAGTACTTC,CASSEGGETQYF
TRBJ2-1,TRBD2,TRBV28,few,TGTGCCAGCAGAAGACAGGGAGGTACTACTAGCGGGAGGGTCAATGAGCAGTTCTTC,CASRRQGGTTSGRVNEQFF
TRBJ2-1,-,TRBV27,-,TGTGCCAGCAGTTTAGAACAGTACCCAAAATTCAATGAGCAGTTCTTC,CASSLEQYPKFNEQFF
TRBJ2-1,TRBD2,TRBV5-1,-,TGCGCCAGCAGCCTGCTAGCGGGGTCCTACAATGAGCAGTTCTTC,CASSLLAGSYNEQFF
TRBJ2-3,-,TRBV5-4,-,TGTGCCAGCAGCTACGAGGGAGCTAGCACAGATACGCAGTATTTT,CASSYEGASTDTQYF
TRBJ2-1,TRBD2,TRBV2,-,TGTGCCAGCAGTGAAAGAGCCGGAGCGGGATCCCTCCCCTGGGGGCAGTTCTTC,CASSERAGAGSLPWGQFF
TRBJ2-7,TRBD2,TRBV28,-,TGTGCCAGCAGGTCACTAGCGACCGGGTCCCACGAGCAGTACTTC,CASRSLATGSHEQYF
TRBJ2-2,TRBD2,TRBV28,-,TGTGCCAGTTGTAGTCGACTAGCGGGAGTCGGGACCGGGGAGCTGTTTTTT,CASCSRLAGVGTGELFF
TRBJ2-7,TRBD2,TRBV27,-,TGTGCCAGCAGTACGGGACTAAATCCCTACGAGCAGTACTTC,CASSTGLNPYEQYF
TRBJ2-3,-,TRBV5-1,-,TGCGCCAGCAGCTTCGGGAGTTCCTACACAGATACGCAGTATTTT,CASSFGSSYTDTQYF
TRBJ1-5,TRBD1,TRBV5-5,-,TGTGCCAGCAGCACGGGGGGACAGGGAAGCAATCAGCCCCAGCATTTT,CASSTGGQGSNQPQHF
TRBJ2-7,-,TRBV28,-,TGTGCCAGCAGTTCCGGGACTCTGGCCTCCGAGCAGTACTTC,CASSSGTLASEQYF